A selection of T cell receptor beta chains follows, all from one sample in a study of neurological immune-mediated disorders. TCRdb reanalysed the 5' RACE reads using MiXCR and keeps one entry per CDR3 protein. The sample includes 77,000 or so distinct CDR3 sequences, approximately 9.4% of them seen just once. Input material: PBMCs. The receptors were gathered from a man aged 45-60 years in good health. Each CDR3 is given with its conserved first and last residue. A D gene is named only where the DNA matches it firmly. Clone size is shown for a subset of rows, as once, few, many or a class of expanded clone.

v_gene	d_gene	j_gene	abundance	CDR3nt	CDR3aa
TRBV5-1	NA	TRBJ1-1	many	TGCGCCAGCAGCTTGGATCTCCAGGGGAGGACTGAAGCTTTCTTT	CASSLDLQGRTEAFF
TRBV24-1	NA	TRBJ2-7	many	TGTGCCACCAGTGATTTGGCGTCGGGGGAGCAGTACTTC	CATSDLASGEQYF
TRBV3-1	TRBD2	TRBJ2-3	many	TGTGCCAGCAGCCGGAGGCGGGGGGCAGGATCAGATACGCAGTATTTT	CASSRRRGAGSDTQYF
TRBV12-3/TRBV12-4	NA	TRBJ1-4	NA	TGTGCCAGCAGCTCCCCCCCCACAACTAATGAAAAACTGTTTTTT	CASSSPPTTNEKLFF
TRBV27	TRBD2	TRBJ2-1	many	TGTGCCAGCGGAAATATGGGACTAGCGGGGGGAATTGAGCAGTTCTTC	CASGNMGLAGGIEQFF
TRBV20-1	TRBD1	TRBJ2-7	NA	TGCAGTGCTAGAGACCCAGGGACAGGGGGCAACGAGCAGTACTTC	CSARDPGTGGNEQYF
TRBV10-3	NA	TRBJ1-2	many	TGTGCCATCAGTGGGGCCCTTGACTACACCTTC	CAISGALDYTF
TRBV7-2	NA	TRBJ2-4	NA	TGTGCCAGCAGCTTAAGGGCTAGCGACATTCAGTACTTC	CASSLRASDIQYF
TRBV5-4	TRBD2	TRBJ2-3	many	TGTGCCAGCAGCTTGATGGGCTCCAGCGGGGGGGAAGATACGCAGTATTTT	CASSLMGSSGGEDTQYF
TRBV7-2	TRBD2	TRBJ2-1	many	TGTGCCGCGGCGGGACTAGCGGGAGATAAGCAGTTCTTC	CAAAGLAGDKQFF
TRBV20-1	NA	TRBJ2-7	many	TGCAGTGCTGGAAGAGATTCCTACGAGCAGTACTTC	CSAGRDSYEQYF
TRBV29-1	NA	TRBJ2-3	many	TGCAGCGAGATTGTTGGGGGAGATACGCAGTATTTT	CSEIVGGDTQYF
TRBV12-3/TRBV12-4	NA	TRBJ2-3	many	TGTGCCAGCAGCCCCGTCGACTATACGCAGTATTTT	CASSPVDYTQYF
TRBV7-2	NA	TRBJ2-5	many	TGTGCCAGCAGCTTCGGGGCGAGGGAGACCCAGTACTTC	CASSFGARETQYF
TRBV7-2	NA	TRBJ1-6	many	TGTGCCAGCAGCCCCGGTAATTCACCCCTCCACTTT	CASSPGNSPLHF
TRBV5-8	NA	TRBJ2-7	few	TGTGCCAGCAGCTTGGGGAGGGAATACGAGCAGTACTTC	CASSLGREYEQYF
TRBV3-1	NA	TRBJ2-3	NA	TGTGCCAGCAGCCAGTCGTGGCGTGGACAAATAAGCACAGATACGCAGTATTTT	CASSQSWRGQISTDTQYF
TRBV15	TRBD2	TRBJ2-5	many	TGTGCCACCAGCAGAGAGGTAGCGGGAGGGACCCAGTACTTC	CATSREVAGGTQYF
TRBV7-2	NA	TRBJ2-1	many	TGTGCCAGCAACACTATAGCTGGCAATGAGCAGTTCTTC	CASNTIAGNEQFF
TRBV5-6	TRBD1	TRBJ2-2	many	TGTGCCAGCAGCTCAAACCCTGCAGGGGGCGCGCGGACCGGGGAGCTGTTTTTT	CASSSNPAGGARTGELFF
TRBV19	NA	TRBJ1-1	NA	TGTGCCAGTAGTCCCGGTACGGTGAACACTGAAGCTTTCTTT	CASSPGTVNTEAFF
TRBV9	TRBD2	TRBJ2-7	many	TGTGCCAGCAGCGTAGGCCTAGCGGGGGGTTACGAGCAGTACTTC	CASSVGLAGGYEQYF
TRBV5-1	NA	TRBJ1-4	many	TGCGCCAGCAGGAAAGGTGGGGCGGACCAAGTGGAAAAACTGTTTTTT	CASRKGGADQVEKLFF
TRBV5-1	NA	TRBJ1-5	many	TGCGCCAGCAGCCAGACCGGACGGCCGGATCAGCCCCAGCATTTT	CASSQTGRPDQPQHF
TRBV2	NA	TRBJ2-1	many	TGTGCCAGCAGTGCCTCTGGACCGCAAGCGCCTTACAATGAGCAGTTCTTC	CASSASGPQAPYNEQFF
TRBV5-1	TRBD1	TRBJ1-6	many	TGCGCCAGCAGCTTGATGGGGACAGGAAATTCACCCCTCCACTTT	CASSLMGTGNSPLHF
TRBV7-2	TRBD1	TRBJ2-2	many	TGTGCCAGCAGCCGGGGACAGGGGAACACCGGGGAGCTGTTTTTT	CASSRGQGNTGELFF
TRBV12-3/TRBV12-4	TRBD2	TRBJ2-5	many	TGTGCCAGCAGTTTAGCGGGTAGCGGGGCTTCGGAGACCCAGTACTTC	CASSLAGSGASETQYF
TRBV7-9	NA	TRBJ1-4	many	TGTGCCAGCAGCTTAGAGCAGGGGACTAATGAAAAACTGTTTTTT	CASSLEQGTNEKLFF
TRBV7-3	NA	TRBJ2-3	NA	TGTGCCAGCAGCGCCTCCGGGGGTGTCAGCACAGATACGCAGTATTTT	CASSASGGVSTDTQYF
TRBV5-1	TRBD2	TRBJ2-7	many	TGCGCCAGCAGACTTAGCGGGAGCTACGAGCAGTACTTC	CASRLSGSYEQYF
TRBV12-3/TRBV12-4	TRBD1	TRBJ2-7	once	TGTGCCATCAGTTTAATGGACAGGGGGCCCTTCGAGCAGTACTTC	CAISLMDRGPFEQYF
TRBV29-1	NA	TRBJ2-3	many	TGCAGCGTGCGACCGGGGGCTAGCACAGATACGCAGTATTTT	CSVRPGASTDTQYF
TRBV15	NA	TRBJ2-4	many	TGTGCCACCAGCAGAGAGTATGGGGGAGGAAACATTCAGTACTTC	CATSREYGGGNIQYF
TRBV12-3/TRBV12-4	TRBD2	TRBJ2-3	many	TGTGCCAGCACCATGACTAGCGGGGGGGCGCTCAGCACAGATACGCAGTATTTT	CASTMTSGGALSTDTQYF
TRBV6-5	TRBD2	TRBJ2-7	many	TGTGCCAGCAGACCGGGACTAGCGAGGAACGAGCAGTACTTC	CASRPGLARNEQYF
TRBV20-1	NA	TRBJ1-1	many	TGCAGTGCTAGGGTGGGGGGGGGCTTTTCTGAAGCTTTCTTT	CSARVGGGFSEAFF
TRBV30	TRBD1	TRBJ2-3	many	TGTGCCTGGAGTGTGGGACAGGGGGGTACGCAGTATTTT	CAWSVGQGGTQYF
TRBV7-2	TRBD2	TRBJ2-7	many	TGTGCCAGCAGCTCCCAGCGGGGGACCTACGAGCAGTACTTC	CASSSQRGTYEQYF
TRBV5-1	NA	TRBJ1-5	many	TGCGCCAGCAGCCCTCAGCCGCAGAGCAATCAGCCCCAGCATTTT	CASSPQPQSNQPQHF
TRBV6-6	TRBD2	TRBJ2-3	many	TGTGCCAGCAGGCTCCCAGCCGGGAGGCGAGATACGCAGTATTTT	CASRLPAGRRDTQYF
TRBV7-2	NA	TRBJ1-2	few	TGTGCCAGCAGCTTAGACATCCCCTTAGGGGGGGCAGGTGGCTACACCTTC	CASSLDIPLGGAGGYTF
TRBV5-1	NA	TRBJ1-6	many	TGCGCCAGCAGCTTGGAGATTCGGAATTCACCCCTCCACTTT	CASSLEIRNSPLHF
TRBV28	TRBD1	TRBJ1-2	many	TGTGCCAGCAGTGTCACAGGGGTTTCTGTTGGCTACACCTTC	CASSVTGVSVGYTF
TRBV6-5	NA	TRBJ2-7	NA	TGTGCCAGCAGTCTAAGACATACCTATCTCTCTTACGAGCAGTACTTC	CASSLRHTYLSYEQYF
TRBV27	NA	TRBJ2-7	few	TGTGCCAGCAGCCTCGCTAGAGGTTACGAGCAGTACTTC	CASSLARGYEQYF
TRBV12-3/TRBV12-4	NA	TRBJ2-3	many	TGTGCCAGCAAACAGGCTAGCACAGATACGCAGTATTTT	CASKQASTDTQYF
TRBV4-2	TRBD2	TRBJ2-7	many	TGTGCCAGCAGCCAAGAAGGTAGCGGGAGAGCAGGGTCCTACGAGCAGTACTTC	CASSQEGSGRAGSYEQYF
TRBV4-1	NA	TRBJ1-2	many	TGCGCCAGCAGCCAAGAGGCGGCCTATGGCTACACCTTC	CASSQEAAYGYTF
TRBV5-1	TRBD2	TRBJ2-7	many	TGCGCCAGCAGCCATAATAGCGGGAGATCCTACGAGCAGTACTTC	CASSHNSGRSYEQYF
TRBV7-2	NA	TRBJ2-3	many	TGTGCCAGCAGCTTAGCCGGGGGCGCAGATACGCAGTATTTT	CASSLAGGADTQYF
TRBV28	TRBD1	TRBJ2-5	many	TGTGCCAGCAGTTTAGCGGGACAGGGTTTCCGGGAGACCCAGTACTTC	CASSLAGQGFRETQYF
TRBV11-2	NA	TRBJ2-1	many	TGTGCCAGCAGCTTAGATCCGGGTAGCTCCTACAATGAGCAGTTCTTC	CASSLDPGSSYNEQFF